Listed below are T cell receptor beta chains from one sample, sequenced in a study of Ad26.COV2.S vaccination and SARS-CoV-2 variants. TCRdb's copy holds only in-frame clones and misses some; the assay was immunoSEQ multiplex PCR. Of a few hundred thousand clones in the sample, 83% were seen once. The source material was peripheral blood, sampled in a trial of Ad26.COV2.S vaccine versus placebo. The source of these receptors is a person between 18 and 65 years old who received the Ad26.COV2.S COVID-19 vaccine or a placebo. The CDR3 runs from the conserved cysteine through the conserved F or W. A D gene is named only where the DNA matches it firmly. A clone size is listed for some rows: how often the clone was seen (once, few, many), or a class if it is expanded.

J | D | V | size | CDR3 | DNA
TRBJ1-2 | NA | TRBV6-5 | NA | CASSFHVSEGYTF | TGTGCCAGCAGTTTCCACGTGAGTGAGGGCTACACCTTC
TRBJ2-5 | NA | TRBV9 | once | CASSVEGREETQYF | TGTGCCAGCAGCGTAGAGGGCAGAGAAGAGACCCAGTACTTC
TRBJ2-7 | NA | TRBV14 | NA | CASSREVAVYSYEQYF | TGTGCCAGCAGCCGAGAGGTAGCAGTGTATTCCTACGAGCAGTACTTC
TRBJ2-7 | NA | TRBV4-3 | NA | CASSQDMVAYRQASYEQYF | TGCGCCAGCAGCCAAGATATGGTTGCTTATCGGCAGGCCTCCTACGAGCAGTACTTC
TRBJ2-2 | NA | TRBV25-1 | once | CASRRAGVTGELFF | TGTGCCAGCAGAAGAGCAGGGGTCACCGGGGAGCTGTTTTTT
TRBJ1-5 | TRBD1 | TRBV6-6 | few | CASSYPTGGVQPQHF | TGTGCCAGCAGTTACCCCACAGGGGGGGTCCAGCCCCAGCATTTT
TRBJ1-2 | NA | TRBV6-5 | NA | CASSSSSTGSRGYTF | TGTGCCAGCAGTTCCTCCTCGACGGGATCGAGGGGCTACACCTTC
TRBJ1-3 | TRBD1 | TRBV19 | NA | CATTSDRGLWNTIYF | TGTGCCACCACATCTGACAGGGGCCTTTGGAACACCATATATTTT
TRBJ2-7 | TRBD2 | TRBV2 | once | CASSFGRAYEQYF | TGTGCCAGCAGTTTTGGGAGGGCCTACGAGCAGTACTTC
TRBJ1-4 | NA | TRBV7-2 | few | CASSLSRAPVELFF | TGTGCCAGCAGCTTAAGTAGGGCCCCAGTCGAACTGTTTTTT
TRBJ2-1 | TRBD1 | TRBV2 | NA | CASSLYGQAEWGSYNEQFF | TGTGCCAGCAGTTTATACGGACAGGCAGAGTGGGGCTCCTACAATGAGCAGTTCTTC
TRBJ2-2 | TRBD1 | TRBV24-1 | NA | CATSAATGSWTGELFF | TGTGCCACCAGTGCCGCGACAGGGAGCTGGACCGGGGAGCTGTTTTTT
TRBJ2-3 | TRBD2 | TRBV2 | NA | CASSVARETTDTQYF | TGTGCCAGCAGTGTTGCGCGGGAGACCACAGATACGCAGTATTTT
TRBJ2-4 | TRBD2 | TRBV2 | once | CASRGGLVAKNIQYF | TGTGCCAGCAGGGGAGGGTTGGTGGCCAAAAACATTCAGTACTTC
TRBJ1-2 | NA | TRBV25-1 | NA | CASSESHSYTF | TGTGCCAGCAGTGAATCCCACAGCTACACCTTC
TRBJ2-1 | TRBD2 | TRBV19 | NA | CASGGARYEQFF | TGTGCCAGCGGGGGGGCCAGGTATGAGCAGTTCTTC
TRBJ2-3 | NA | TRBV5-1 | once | CASSLNRESDTQYF | TGCGCCAGCAGCTTGAACAGGGAGTCAGATACGCAGTATTTT
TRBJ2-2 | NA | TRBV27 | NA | CASSRDGQRRKTGELFF | TGTGCCAGCAGCCGGGACGGCCAAAGGAGAAAGACCGGGGAGCTGTTTTTT